This is a list of T cell receptor beta chains from one sample in a study of identical twins. In TCRdb, the 5' RACE reads were re-called with MiXCR into one record per CDR3 protein. The sample carries 150,000 or so distinct CDR3 sequences, 3.5% recorded once. Material for sequencing was memory T cells sorted from blood. The receptors originated from a man in his late teens or twenties in good health. CDR3s include the opening cysteine and the closing phenylalanine or tryptophan. D genes are given only for firm matches. The size field is filled for only some rows; it gives once, few, many or a size class.

j_call v_call clone_size d_call cdr3_length cdr3_nt cdr3_aa
TRBJ2-5 TRBV6-2/TRBV6-3 many TRBD1 11 TGTGCCAGCAGCCCCGGGACAGCGAAACACTTC CASSPGTAKHF
TRBJ2-4 TRBV4-1 many TRBD2 15 TGCGCCAGCAGCCCCGCGGGGGGAGGCAAAAACATTCAGTACTTC CASSPAGGGKNIQYF
TRBJ2-2 TRBV24-1 many NA 15 TGTGCCACCAGTGATTTGTGGCAGAACACCGGGGAGCTGTTTTTT CATSDLWQNTGELFF
TRBJ2-5 TRBV7-8 many TRBD1 17 TGTGCCAGCAGCCCGGACGACAGGGGGGGGGGACAAGAGACCCAGTACTTC CASSPDDRGGGQETQYF
TRBJ2-3 TRBV5-1 many TRBD2 14 TGCGCCAGCAGCTTGGATAGCGGGACAGATACGCAGTATTTT CASSLDSGTDTQYF
TRBJ2-2 TRBV11-1 many TRBD1 19 TGTGCCAGCAGCCCTAGCTCCGGGGACAGGGGGCGAAACACCGGGGAGCTGTTTTTT CASSPSSGDRGRNTGELFF
TRBJ1-2 TRBV10-3 many NA 14 TGTGCCATCAGTGAGGCCGGGACCGACTATGGCTACACCTTC CAISEAGTDYGYTF
TRBJ2-1 TRBV20-1 many TRBD1 16 TGCAGTGCTAGAGATACCGGGACAGTACCCTACAATGAGCAGTTCTTC CSARDTGTVPYNEQFF
TRBJ1-1 TRBV12-3/TRBV12-4 many NA 14 TGTGCCAGCAGTTTGGCGGACACAAACGCTGAAGCTTTCTTT CASSLADTNAEAFF
TRBJ2-3 TRBV18 NA NA 14 TGTGCCAGCTCACCGGGCAGGGGTTCTGATACGCAGTATTTT CASSPGRGSDTQYF
TRBJ2-1 TRBV20-1 many TRBD2 14 TGCAGTGCCCGGACTAGCGGGAGGAGGGATGAGCAGTTCTTC CSARTSGRRDEQFF
TRBJ1-2 TRBV6-2/TRBV6-3 many TRBD1 15 TGTGCCAGCATTGGGACAGAAGTTTGGCGCTATGGCTACACCTTC CASIGTEVWRYGYTF
TRBJ2-1 TRBV5-1 many NA 14 TGCGCCAGCAGCTTGGTGGCTAGCCCGAATGAGCAGTTCTTC CASSLVASPNEQFF
TRBJ1-4 TRBV12-3/TRBV12-4 many NA 15 TGTGCCAGCAGTCCCATGGGGGGACTTAATGAAAAACTGTTTTTT CASSPMGGLNEKLFF
TRBJ2-1 TRBV5-1 many NA 12 TGCGCCAGCAGCCTAGGGTACGATGAGCAGTTCTTC CASSLGYDEQFF
TRBJ1-1 TRBV20-1 many TRBD1 16 TGCAGTCCGGACCCGGGACAGGGAGGTGAGAACACTGAAGCTTTCTTT CSPDPGQGGENTEAFF
TRBJ2-3 TRBV6-5 many NA 13 TGTGCCAGCAGTTTGGGGTCCGTGGATACGCAGTATTTT CASSLGSVDTQYF
TRBJ2-3 TRBV12-3/TRBV12-4 many NA 14 TGTGCCAGCAGTTTGTCGGGGGGCACAGATACGCAGTATTTT CASSLSGGTDTQYF